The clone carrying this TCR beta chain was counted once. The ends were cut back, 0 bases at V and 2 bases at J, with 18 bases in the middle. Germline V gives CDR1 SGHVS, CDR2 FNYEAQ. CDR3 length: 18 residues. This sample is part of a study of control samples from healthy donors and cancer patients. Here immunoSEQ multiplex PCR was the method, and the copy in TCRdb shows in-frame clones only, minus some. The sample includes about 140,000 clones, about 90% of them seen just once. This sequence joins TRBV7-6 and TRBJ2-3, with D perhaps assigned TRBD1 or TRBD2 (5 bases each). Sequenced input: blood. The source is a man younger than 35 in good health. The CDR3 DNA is TGTGCCAGCAGCTTAGCGGGTAGATACGGGGCTATCACAGATACGCAGTATTTT. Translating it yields CASSLAGRYGAITDTQYF.